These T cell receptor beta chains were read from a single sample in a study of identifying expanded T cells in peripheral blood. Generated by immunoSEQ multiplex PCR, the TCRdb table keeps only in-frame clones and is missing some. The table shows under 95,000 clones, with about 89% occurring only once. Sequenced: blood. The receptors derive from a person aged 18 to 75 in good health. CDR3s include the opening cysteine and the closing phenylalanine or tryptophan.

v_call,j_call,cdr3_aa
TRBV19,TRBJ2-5,CASNPTGAPQETQYF
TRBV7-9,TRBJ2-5,CASSPSRGDQYF
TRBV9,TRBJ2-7,CASSESTGYEQYF
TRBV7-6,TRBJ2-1,CASSFGLAGGHNEQFF
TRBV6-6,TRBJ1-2,CASSQGQNYGYTF
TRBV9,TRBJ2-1,CASSVSEYNEQFF
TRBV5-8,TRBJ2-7,CASSLDPGGNYEQYF
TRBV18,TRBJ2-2,CASSPSDIDTGELFF
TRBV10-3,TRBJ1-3,CAISESRPSDRNTIYF
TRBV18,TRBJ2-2,CASSPVGFGFTGELFF
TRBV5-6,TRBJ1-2,CASMSTGTPGTNYGYTF
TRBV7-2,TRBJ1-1,CASSPRTRPEAFF
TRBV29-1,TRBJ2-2,CSVETGGRTGELFF
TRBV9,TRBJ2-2,CASSVEVTTGELFF